Listed below are T cell receptor beta chains from one sample, sequenced in a study of siplizumab effects on memory and regulatory T cells. Sequencing used immunoSEQ multiplex PCR; TCRdb keeps in-frame clones, though not all of them. Of approximately 94,000 clones in the sample, over 90% were seen once. Source material: non-Treg CD4+ T cells sorted from blood. Every receptor here comes from a human donor in good health. CDR3s leave out the opening cysteine and the closing phenylalanine or tryptophan.

length	J	V	CDR3
10	TRBJ1-1	TRBV5-6	ASGRQYTEAF
13	TRBJ2-7	TRBV4-1	ASSQLTGFSYEQY
13	TRBJ1-2	TRBV6-5	ASSSPGRDRHGYT
15	TRBJ1-6	TRBV4-1	ASSQGGTDYLRSPLH
9	TRBJ2-1	TRBV29-1	SVESSFEQF
14	TRBJ1-5	TRBV4-1	ASSQDPGQGNQPQH
11	TRBJ2-2	TRBV30	AWSVQGAGELF
14	TRBJ2-1	TRBV9	ASSVFISGRDSEQF
12	TRBJ2-7	TRBV19	ASSLGQASYEQY
13	TRBJ1-2	TRBV6-6	ASRPGVGSYDGYT
12	TRBJ2-5	TRBV5-5	ASSTGTSQETQY
15	TRBJ2-1	TRBV6-1	ASSEEVLAGWDDEQF
9	TRBJ1-4	TRBV14	ATPVAFRLF
15	TRBJ2-1	TRBV19	ASSNRLAGSSYNEQF
13	TRBJ1-6	TRBV4-1	ASSHQQGFRSPLH
11	TRBJ2-7	TRBV9	ASSVRSLDEQY
11	TRBJ1-5	TRBV2	ATSAPGGQPQH
14	TRBJ2-1	TRBV7-3	ASSLEGTSGSNEQF
12	TRBJ2-2	TRBV28	ASSPSDRTGELF
11	TRBJ2-1	TRBV15	ATSRVLGNEQF
12	TRBJ1-2	TRBV5-1	ASSLHGTNYGYT
13	TRBJ1-2	TRBV11-2	ASSPTRLIGYGYT